This T cell receptor beta chain was documented in a study of T-cell memory formation after mild COVID-19. General study findings and limits: Of the contracting clones, CD4+ ones lay mainly in CM and EM, and CD8+ ones in EMRA.

The CDR3 spans 15 residues. J was trimmed by 1 base and V by 4 bases; bases with no gene match: 5. Germline assignment: CDR1 SGHRS and CDR2 YFSETQ. Points on this clonotype: The antigen is undetermined.

A 5'RACE reaction primed in the constant segment made cDNA libraries of TCR alpha and TCR beta, and these carried sample barcodes and UMIs. In TCRdb, the 5' RACE reads were re-called with MiXCR into one record per CDR3 protein. The sample records 250,000 to 350,000 distinct CDR3 sequences, around 16% being singletons. This clonotype was sampled from a man in his late teens or twenties who had mild COVID-19 (a few samples of this study predate the infection). Cell type and time point are not known. Input material: PBMCs or a T cell subset sorted from them (not recorded which). The chain uses TRBV5-1 and TRBJ2-3; 8 bases fit TRBD1. The CDR3 DNA follows: TGCGCCAGCAGCCGTGACAGGGGCGGCACAGATACGCAGTATTTT. Translation: CASSRDRGGTDTQYF.